This T cell receptor beta chain derives from a study of radiation and T cells in renal cell carcinoma. The germline V gene encodes CDR1 LNHDA and CDR2 SQIVND (reference sequence). The ends were cut back, 4 bases at V and 3 bases at J, with 7 bases in the middle. The CDR3 extends over 12 amino acids. Described time point: blood 2 weeks post-SBRT. The treatment denotes: 15 Gy SBRT to primary tumor, nephrectomy 4 weeks later. TCRdb's table, derived via immunoSEQ multiplex PCR, lists solely in-frame clones and lacks some. The sample carries tens of thousands of clones, approximately 80% recorded once. The material sequenced was blood, taken from a patient whose treatment included radiotherapy and nephrectomy. This sequence originates from a woman aged 70-85 years with renal cell carcinoma. This chain uses TRBV19 with TRBJ2-7, with TRBD1 as a possible D gene (5 bases). The CDR3 DNA sequence: TGTGCCAGTAGTACCGACAGCTACGAGCAGTACTTC. It translates to CASSTDSYEQYF. The whole variable domain, remainder taken from reference TRBV19 and TRBJ2-7, is DGGITQSPKYLFRKEGQNVTLSCEQNLNHDAMYWYRQDPGQGLRLIYYSQIVNDFQKGDIAEGYSVSREKKESFPLTVTSAQKNPTAFYLCASSTDSYEQYFGPGTRLTVT.